The 14 T cell receptor beta chains given below trace back to one sample, sequenced in a study of blood T cell repertoires in COVID-19. Libraries were prepared by immunoSEQ multiplex PCR; TCRdb keeps only in-frame clonotypes and omits some of them. The sample shows some 120,000 clones, roughly four fifths of them seen only once. Material: peripheral blood. The source of these receptors is a man between 25 and 39 years old with COVID-19, enrolled during active disease.

Here the CDR3 reads CASSSARQDRARNEQFF. The CDR3 nucleotides are TGTGCCAGTAGTAGCGCCCGACAGGATCGGGCGCGCAATGAGCAGTTCTTC. J is TRBJ2-1 and V is TRBV19, with D perhaps matching TRBD1 (6 bases). The germline V gene encodes CDR1 LNHDA and CDR2 SQIVND (reference sequence). The V and J ends lost 4 bases and 6 bases respectively, with 22 bases between them. This CDR3 has 17 amino acids.

This clone was seen only once. The V gene is TRBV7-2, the J gene TRBJ2-7, with D possibly matching TRBD1 (6 bases). The length of the CDR3 is 15 residues. CDR1 is SGHTA, CDR2 FQGNSA, per germline. V dropped 1 base and J dropped 4 bases, with 14 bases sitting between them. DNA for the CDR3: TGTGCCAGCAGCTTAGACCCAGGGGTTAGGTACGAGCAGTACTTC. The encoded protein is CASSLDPGVRYEQYF. Variable domain in full (rest from reference TRBV7-2 and TRBJ2-7): GAGVSQSPSNKVTEKGKDVELRCDPISGHTALYWYRQSLGQGLEFLIYFQGNSAPDKSGLPSDRFSAERTGGSVSTLTIQRTQQEDSAVYLCASSLDPGVRYEQYFGPGTRLTVT.

The rearrangement uses TRBV28 and TRBJ1-3; D is perhaps TRBD1 (6 bases). Between the trimmed V and J ends, which lost 4 bases and 4 bases, there was a span of 14 bases. The CDR3 spans 15 residues. Germline CDR1 reads MDHEN; CDR2 reads SYDVKM. Here the CDR3 reads CASSSLQGSGNTIYF. The CDR3 bases are TGTGCCAGCAGTTCTTTACAGGGTAGCGGAAACACCATATATTTT.

V and J are TRBV28 and TRBJ2-1; possible D gene TRBD1, 6 bases. Trimming removed 4 bases from V and 2 bases from J, with 12 bases in between. This CDR3 has 15 residues. Germline V gene lookup returns CDR1 MDHEN and CDR2 SYDVKM. CDR3 nucleotide sequence: TGTGCCAGCAGTTCCTCCGGGACACCCTACAATGAGCAGTTCTTC. The encoded protein is CASSSSGTPYNEQFF.

The chain uses TRBV6-6 and TRBJ1-5; D is possibly TRBD1 (5 bases). V lost 2 bases to trimming and J lost 2 bases, with 10 bases between them. The V gene's germline CDR1 is MNHNY and CDR2 SVGAGI (reference sequence). The CDR3 extends over 15 amino acids. CDR3 DNA sequence: TGTGCCAGCAGTTACACCCAGGGTCGCAATCAGCCCCAGCATTTT. Translating gives CASSYTQGRNQPQHF.

The rearrangement joins TRBV19 to TRBJ2-1, with 9 bases lining up with TRBD2. Germline V gene lookup returns CDR1 LNHDA and CDR2 SQIVND (reference sequence). Trimming removed 4 bases from V and 8 bases from J; junction bases left unmatched: 6. This CDR3 comprises 14 residues. The CDR3 here is CASSRASGNYEQFF. In DNA form, the CDR3 reads TGTGCCAGTAGTAGAGCTAGCGGGAATTATGAGCAGTTCTTC.

The V call is TRBV6-5, the J call TRBJ1-6, with D tentatively TRBD1 (5 bases). CDR3 length: 13 residues. Trimming removed 2 bases at V and 12 bases at J, with 11 bases between. Germline lookup yields CDR1 MNHEY and CDR2 SVGAGI. The CDR3 DNA follows: TGTGCCAGCAGTTACGACAGTCTCGAACCCCTCCACTTT. Its protein product is CASSYDSLEPLHF.

This chain connects TRBV25-1 to TRBJ2-7; a weak D match, TRBD2 (6 bases). Per the germline V gene, CDR1 is MGHDK and CDR2 is SYGVNS. The CDR3 consists of 14 residues. V was clipped by 4 bases and J by 7 bases, with 17 bases between them. In DNA, the CDR3 is TGTGCCAGCAGTGCGGGACCCCCCGCGGGAGAGCAGTACTTC. Its protein product is CASSAGPPAGEQYF.

This clone was recorded only once. J is TRBJ2-5 and V is TRBV18; no clear D. Looked up from germline, CDR1 is KGHSH and CDR2 is LQKENI. This CDR3 region has 14 residues. Trimming removed 6 bases at V and 5 bases at J, with 16 bases between. For the CDR3, the DNA is TGTGCCAGCTCGGTGGGCCGCAGCCAGGAGACCCAGTACTTC. Amino acid sequence: CASSVGRSQETQYF.

In its sample, this clone was seen a few times. The chain carries TRBV29-1 and TRBJ1-6; D remains ambiguous. The CDR3 has 15 residues. CDR1 and CDR2 (germline): SQVTM, ANQGSEA. Trimming stripped 5 bases from V and 7 bases from J, with 18 bases between. This chain's CDR3 is CSVHFLMEKNSPLHF. Written as DNA, the CDR3 is TGCAGCGTTCACTTCCTTATGGAGAAAAATTCACCCCTCCACTTT.

V and J are TRBV9 and TRBJ2-3; TRBD2 matches at 11 bases. The CDR3 is 17 residues long. V lost 0 bases and J lost 4; bases outside the gene matches: 7. CDR1 is SGDLS and CDR2 is YYNGEE in the germline V gene. CDR3 loop: CASSVGPGTSGADTQYF. The CDR3 DNA reads TGTGCCAGCAGCGTAGGCCCCGGGACTAGCGGAGCAGATACGCAGTATTTT.

The chain joins TRBV4-1 to TRBJ1-1; perhaps TRBD1 as D (6 bases). Germline V gene sequence: CDR1 MGHRA, CDR2 YSYEKL. CDR3 length equals 19 residues. The ends were cut back, 4 bases at V and 1 base at J, with 25 bases in the middle. CDR3 in DNA: TGCGCCAGCAGCCTCGTCATTCAGGGGCTTCGGTCCCAGAACACTGAAGCTTTCTTT. This gives the protein CASSLVIQGLRSQNTEAFF.

This chain connects TRBV9 to TRBJ2-3; 11 bases map to TRBD2. Germline CDR1 is SGDLS and CDR2 is YYNGEE. J was trimmed by 3 bases and V by 0 bases; bases with no gene match: 12. CDR3 size: 19 residues. The CDR3 bases are TGTGCCAGCAGCGTAGAATTCGGTCATAGCGGGGGGGCTACAGATACGCAGTATTTT. The encoded protein is CASSVEFGHSGGATDTQYF.

The chain uses TRBV19 and TRBJ1-2; no firm D call. Trimming stripped 5 bases from V and 8 bases from J, with 18 bases between. CDR1 LNHDA and CDR2 SQIVND come from the germline V gene (reference sequence). CDR3 size: 14 residues. The CDR3 reads CASSAYGPEGGYTF. DNA of the CDR3: TGTGCCAGTAGTGCTTATGGGCCCGAAGGAGGCTACACCTTC.